Listed here is a single T cell receptor (beta chain). This sample was included in a study of OX40 agonist ivuxolimab in advanced cancers. Study in general: Patients were treated with ivuxolimab, an agonistic anti-OX40 (CD134) antibody.

Libraries were prepared by immunoSEQ multiplex PCR; TCRdb keeps only in-frame clonotypes and omits some of them. The profile shows about 150,000 clones, roughly 94% of them singletons. V lost 1 base, J lost 0 bases, and 10 bases lay in between. The CDR3 has 16 residues. The V gene's germline CDR1 is MGHRA and CDR2 YSYEKL. The sample here was CD4+ or CD8+ T cells sorted from blood, taken in a trial of the OX40 agonist ivuxolimab. The source of this sequence is an adult with an advanced solid tumor such as melanoma, head and neck, liver or kidney cancer. The rearrangement links TRBV4-1 to TRBJ1-5, with D possibly TRBD1 on 5 matching bases. The CDR3 reads CASSQVGAVSNQPQHF. CDR3 coding DNA: TGCGCCAGCAGCCAAGTCGGGGCAGTTAGCAATCAGCCCCAGCATTTT.